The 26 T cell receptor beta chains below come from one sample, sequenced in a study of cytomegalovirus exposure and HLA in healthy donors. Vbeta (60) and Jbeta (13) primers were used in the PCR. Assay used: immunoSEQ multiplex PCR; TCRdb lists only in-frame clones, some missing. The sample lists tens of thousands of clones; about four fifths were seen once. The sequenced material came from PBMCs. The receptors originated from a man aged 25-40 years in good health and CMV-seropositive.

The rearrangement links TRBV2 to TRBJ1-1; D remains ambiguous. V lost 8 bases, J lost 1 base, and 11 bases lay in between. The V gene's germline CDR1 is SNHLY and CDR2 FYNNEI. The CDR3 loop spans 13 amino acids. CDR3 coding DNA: TGTGCCAGCGGTTTCGGGGAGAACACTGAAGCTTTCTTT. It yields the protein CASGFGENTEAFF.

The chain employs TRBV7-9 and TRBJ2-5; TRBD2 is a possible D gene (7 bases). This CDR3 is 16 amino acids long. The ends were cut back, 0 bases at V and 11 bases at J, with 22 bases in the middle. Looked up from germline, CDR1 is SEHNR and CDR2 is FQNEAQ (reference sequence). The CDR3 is CASSLAPGGSPGEQYF. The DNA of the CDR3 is TGTGCCAGCAGCTTAGCGCCGGGGGGCTCCCCGGGGGAGCAGTACTTC.

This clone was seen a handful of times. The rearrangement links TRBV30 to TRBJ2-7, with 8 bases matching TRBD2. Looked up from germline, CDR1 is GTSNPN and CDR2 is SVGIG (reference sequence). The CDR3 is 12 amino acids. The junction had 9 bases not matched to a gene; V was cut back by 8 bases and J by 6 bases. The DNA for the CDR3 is TGTGCCGGGGGACTCCTAGCGGGCGAGCAGTACTTC. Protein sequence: CAGGLLAGEQYF.

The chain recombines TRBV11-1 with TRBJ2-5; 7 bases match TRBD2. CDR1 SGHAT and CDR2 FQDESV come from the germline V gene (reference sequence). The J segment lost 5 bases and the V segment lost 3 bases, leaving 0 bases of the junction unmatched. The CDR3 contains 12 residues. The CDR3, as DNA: TGTGCCAGCAGCTTCGGGGGGGAGACCCAGTACTTC. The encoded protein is CASSFGGETQYF. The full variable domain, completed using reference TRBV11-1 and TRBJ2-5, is EAEVAQSPRYKITEKSQAVAFWCDPISGHATLYWYRQILGQGPELLVQFQDESVVDDSQLPKDRFSAERLKGVDSTLKIQPAELGDSAMYLCASSFGGETQYFGPGTRLLVL.

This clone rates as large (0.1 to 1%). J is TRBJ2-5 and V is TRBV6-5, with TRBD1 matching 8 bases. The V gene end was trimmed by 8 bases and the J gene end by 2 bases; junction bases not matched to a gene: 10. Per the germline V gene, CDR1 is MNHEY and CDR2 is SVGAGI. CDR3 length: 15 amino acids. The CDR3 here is CASSPRDRRQETQYF. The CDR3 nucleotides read TGTGCCAGCTCTCCCCGGGACAGGAGACAAGAGACCCAGTACTTC.

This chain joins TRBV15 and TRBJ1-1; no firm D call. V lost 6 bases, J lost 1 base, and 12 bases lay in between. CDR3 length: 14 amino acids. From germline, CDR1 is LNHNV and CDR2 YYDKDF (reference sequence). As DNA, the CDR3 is TGTGCCACCAGGGGAGGGTGGGCGAACACTGAAGCTTTCTTT. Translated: CATRGGWANTEAFF.

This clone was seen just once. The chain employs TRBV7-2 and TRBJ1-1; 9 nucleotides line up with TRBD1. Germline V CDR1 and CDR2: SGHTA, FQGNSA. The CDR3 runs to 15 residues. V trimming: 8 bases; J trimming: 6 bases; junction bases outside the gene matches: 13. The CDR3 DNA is TGTGCCAGCGGCCCCCGGGACAGGGTTGCGGCTGAAGCTTTCTTT. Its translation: CASGPRDRVAAEAFF.

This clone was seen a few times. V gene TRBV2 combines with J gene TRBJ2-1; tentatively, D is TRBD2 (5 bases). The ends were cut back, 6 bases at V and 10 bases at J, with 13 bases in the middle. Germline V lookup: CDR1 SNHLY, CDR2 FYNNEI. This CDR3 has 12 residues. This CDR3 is CASRQRVSEQFF. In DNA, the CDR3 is TGTGCCAGCAGACAGAGGGTTTCGGAGCAGTTCTTC.

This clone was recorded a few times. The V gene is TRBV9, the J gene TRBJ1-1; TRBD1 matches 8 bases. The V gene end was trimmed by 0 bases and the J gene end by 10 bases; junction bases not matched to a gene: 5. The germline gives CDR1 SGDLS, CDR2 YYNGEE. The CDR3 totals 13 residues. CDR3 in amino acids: CASSVDRGGRAFF. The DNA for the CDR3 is TGTGCCAGCAGCGTAGACAGGGGGGGACGAGCTTTCTTT.

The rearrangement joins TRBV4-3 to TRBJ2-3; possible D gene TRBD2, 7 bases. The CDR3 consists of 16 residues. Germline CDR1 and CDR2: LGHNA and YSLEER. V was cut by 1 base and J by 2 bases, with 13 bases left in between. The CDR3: CASSQVPGGHTDTQYF. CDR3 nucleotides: TGCGCCAGCAGCCAAGTCCCGGGGGGCCACACAGATACGCAGTATTTT.

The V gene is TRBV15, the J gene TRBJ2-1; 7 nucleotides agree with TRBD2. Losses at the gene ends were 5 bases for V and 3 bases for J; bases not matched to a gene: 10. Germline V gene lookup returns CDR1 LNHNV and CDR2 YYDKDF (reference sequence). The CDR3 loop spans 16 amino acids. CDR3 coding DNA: TGTGCCACCAGCCCAGTAGTTGTAGCGGGCTACAATGAGCAGTTCTTC. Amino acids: CATSPVVVAGYNEQFF.

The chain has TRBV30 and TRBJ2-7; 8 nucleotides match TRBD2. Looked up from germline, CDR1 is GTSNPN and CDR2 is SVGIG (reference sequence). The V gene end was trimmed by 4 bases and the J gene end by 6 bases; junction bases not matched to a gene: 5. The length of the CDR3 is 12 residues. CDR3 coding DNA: TGTGCCTGGACCCGGGGGGGGTCCGAGCAGTACTTC. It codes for CAWTRGGSEQYF.

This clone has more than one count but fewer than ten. In nucleotides, the CDR3 is TGTGCCAGCAGCCAAGCCGAGAGCGGGGCCCCCGTCGAGCAGTACTTC. Its translation is CASSQAESGAPVEQYF. The chain employs TRBV4-2 and TRBJ2-7; 7 bases align to TRBD2. CDR1 is LGHNA, CDR2 YNFKEQ, per germline. The CDR3 runs 16 residues. J was trimmed by 6 bases and V by 1 base; bases with no gene match: 12.

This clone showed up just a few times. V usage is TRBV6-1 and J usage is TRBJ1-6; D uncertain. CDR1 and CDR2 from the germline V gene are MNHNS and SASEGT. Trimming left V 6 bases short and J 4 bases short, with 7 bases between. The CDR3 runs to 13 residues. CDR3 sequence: CASSLTYNSPLHF. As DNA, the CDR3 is TGTGCCAGCAGCCTGACTTATAATTCACCCCTCCACTTT.

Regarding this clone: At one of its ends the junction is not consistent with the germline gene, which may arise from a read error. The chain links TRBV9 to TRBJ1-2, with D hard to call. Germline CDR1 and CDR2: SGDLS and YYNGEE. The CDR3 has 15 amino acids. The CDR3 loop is CASSALTLANYGYPF. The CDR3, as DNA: TGTGCCAGCAGCGCCCTGACACTAGCTAACTATGGCTACCCCTTC.

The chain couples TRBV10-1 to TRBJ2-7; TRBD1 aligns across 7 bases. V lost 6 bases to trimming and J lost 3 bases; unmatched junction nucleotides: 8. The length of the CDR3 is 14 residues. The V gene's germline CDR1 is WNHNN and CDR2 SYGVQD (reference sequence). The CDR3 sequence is CASRGKGQCYEQYF. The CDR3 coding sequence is TGCGCCAGCAGGGGAAAGGGACAGTGCTACGAGCAGTACTTC.

The CDR3 here is CASSIAQAGGPTDTQYF. CDR3 DNA sequence: TGTGCCAGTAGTATAGCTCAAGCGGGGGGGCCTACAGATACGCAGTATTTT. V is TRBV19 and J is TRBJ2-3, with 10 bases identical to TRBD2. The germline V gene has CDR1 LNHDA and CDR2 SQIVND (reference sequence). With 1 base clipped from V and 3 bases from J, the junction kept 7 bases outside the gene matches. This CDR3 contains 17 residues.

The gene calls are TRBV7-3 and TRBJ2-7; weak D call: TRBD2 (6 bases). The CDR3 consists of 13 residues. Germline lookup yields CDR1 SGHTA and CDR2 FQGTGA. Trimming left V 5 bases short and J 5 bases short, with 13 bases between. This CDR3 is CASSLDGGDEQYF. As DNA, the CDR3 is TGTGCCAGCAGCCTTGACGGAGGGGACGAGCAGTACTTC.

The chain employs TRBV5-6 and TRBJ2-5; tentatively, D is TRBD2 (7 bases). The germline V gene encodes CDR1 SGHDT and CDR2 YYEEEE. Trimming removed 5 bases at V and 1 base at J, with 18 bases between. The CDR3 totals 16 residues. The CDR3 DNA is TGTGCCAGCAGGTTAGGGGGGGGGAGGGCCCAAGAGACCCAGTACTTC. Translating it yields CASRLGGGRAQETQYF.

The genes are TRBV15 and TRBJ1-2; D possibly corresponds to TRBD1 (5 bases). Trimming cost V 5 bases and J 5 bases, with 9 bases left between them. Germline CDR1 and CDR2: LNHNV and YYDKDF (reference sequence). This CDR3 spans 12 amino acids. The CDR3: CATSSRGYGYTF. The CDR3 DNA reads TGTGCCACCAGCTCCCGGGGGTATGGCTACACCTTC.

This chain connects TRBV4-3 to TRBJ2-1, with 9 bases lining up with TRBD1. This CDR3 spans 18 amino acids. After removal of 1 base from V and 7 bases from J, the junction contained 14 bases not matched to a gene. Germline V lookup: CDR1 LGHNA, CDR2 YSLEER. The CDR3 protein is CASSQVVYETGGRNEQFF. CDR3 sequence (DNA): TGCGCCAGCAGCCAAGTGGTTTACGAGACAGGGGGGAGGAATGAGCAGTTCTTC.

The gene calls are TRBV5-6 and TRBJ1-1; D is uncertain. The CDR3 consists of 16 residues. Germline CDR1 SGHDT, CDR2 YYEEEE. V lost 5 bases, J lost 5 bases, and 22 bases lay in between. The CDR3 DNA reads TGTGCCAGCAGTCCAGTACCGGGGTTAGGAGGGACTGAAGCTTTCTTT. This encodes CASSPVPGLGGTEAFF. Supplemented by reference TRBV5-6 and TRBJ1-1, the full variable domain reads DAGVTQSPTHLIKTRGQQVTLRCSPKSGHDTVSWYQQALGQGPQFIFQYYEEEERQRGNFPDRFSGHQFPNYSSELNVNALLLGDSALYLCASSPVPGLGGTEAFFGQGTRLTVV.

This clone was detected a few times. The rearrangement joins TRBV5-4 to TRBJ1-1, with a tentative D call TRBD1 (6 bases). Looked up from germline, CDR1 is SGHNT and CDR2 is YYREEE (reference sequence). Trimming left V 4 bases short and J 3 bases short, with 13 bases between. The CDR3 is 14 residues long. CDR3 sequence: CASSPGQLDTEAFF. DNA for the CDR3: TGTGCCAGCAGCCCGGGACAATTGGACACTGAAGCTTTCTTT.

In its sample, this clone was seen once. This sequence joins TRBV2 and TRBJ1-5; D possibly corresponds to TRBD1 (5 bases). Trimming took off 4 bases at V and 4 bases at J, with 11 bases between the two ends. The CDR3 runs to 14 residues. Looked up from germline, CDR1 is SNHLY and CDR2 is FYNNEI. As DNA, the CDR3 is TGTGCCAGCAGTGTGGGGCTTACAAATCAGCCCCAGCATTTT. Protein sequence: CASSVGLTNQPQHF.

The CDR3 nucleotides read TGTGCCATCAGTGAGTCGGCCGTTGTACAGTCCTATGGCTACACCTTC. This encodes CAISESAVVQSYGYTF. This chain joins TRBV10-3 and TRBJ1-2; no firm D call. The CDR3 has 16 residues. Germline V lookup: CDR1 ENHRY, CDR2 SYGVKD. V lost 0 bases to trimming and J lost 4 bases, with 15 bases between them.

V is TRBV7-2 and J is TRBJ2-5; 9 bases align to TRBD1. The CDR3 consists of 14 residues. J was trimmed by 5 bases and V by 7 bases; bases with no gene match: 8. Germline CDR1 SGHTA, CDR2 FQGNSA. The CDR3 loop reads CASTEGQGWETQYF. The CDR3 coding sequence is TGTGCCAGCACCGAGGGACAGGGTTGGGAGACCCAGTACTTC.